The 24 T cell receptor beta chains in this list originate from one sample, sequenced in a study of cytomegalovirus exposure and HLA in healthy donors. The PCR ran on 60 Vbeta and 13 Jbeta primers. The assay was immunoSEQ multiplex PCR, and TCRdb's table has in-frame clones only and misses some. The table shows about 180,000 clones, with approximately 84% occurring only once. Sequences were obtained from PBMCs. Source of these receptors: a man aged 18 to 35 in good health and CMV-seronegative.

The gene calls are TRBV19 and TRBJ2-2; possibly TRBD2 for D (7 bases). This CDR3 spans 16 amino acids. The ends were cut back, 7 bases at V and 1 base at J, with 16 bases in the middle. The germline V gene encodes CDR1 LNHDA and CDR2 SQIVND (reference sequence). Here the CDR3 DNA reads TGTGCCAGTAAGCGTCGGGGGGCGGGGAACACCGGGGAGCTGTTTTTT. Translation gives CASKRRGAGNTGELFF.

The chain links TRBV9 to TRBJ1-3; D is undetermined. Germline V gene data show CDR1 as SGDLS and CDR2 as YYNGEE. Between the trimmed V and J ends, which lost 2 bases and 6 bases, there was a span of 21 bases. This CDR3 region has 17 residues. The CDR3 reads CASSVGGTWGDANTIYF. The CDR3, as DNA: TGTGCCAGCAGCGTGGGCGGAACCTGGGGAGATGCAAACACCATATATTTT.

The chain carries TRBV19 and TRBJ2-7, with D tentatively TRBD1 (5 bases). Germline assignment: CDR1 LNHDA and CDR2 SQIVND (reference sequence). V was trimmed by 3 bases and J by 0 bases, leaving 12 bases between them. This CDR3 contains 15 residues. For the CDR3, the DNA is TGTGCCAGTAGTATCGTGCAGGGCCCCTCCTACGAGCAGTACTTC. This gives the protein CASSIVQGPSYEQYF. Complete variable domain (other parts from reference TRBV19 and TRBJ2-7): DGGITQSPKYLFRKEGQNVTLSCEQNLNHDAMYWYRQDPGQGLRLIYYSQIVNDFQKGDIAEGYSVSREKKESFPLTVTSAQKNPTAFYLCASSIVQGPSYEQYFGPGTRLTVT.

The chain is built from TRBV13 and TRBJ2-7; 11 bases align to TRBD1. The CDR3 totals 12 residues. Germline lookup yields CDR1 PRHDT and CDR2 FYEKMQ (reference sequence). V lost 8 bases and J lost 7; bases outside the gene matches: 4. The CDR3 nucleotides are TGTGCCAGCGGACAGGGGGCGCGGGAGCAGTACTTC. Translating gives CASGQGAREQYF.

CDR3 sequence reads: CASSNGQLTLSYEQYF. CDR3 bases: TGCGCCAGCAGCAATGGACAGCTCACCCTTTCCTACGAGCAGTACTTC. The chain uses TRBV5-1 and TRBJ2-7; tentatively, D is TRBD1 (6 bases). V lost 4 bases to trimming and J lost 1 base, with 18 bases between them. This CDR3 has 16 amino acids. Germline V gene data show CDR1 as SGHRS and CDR2 as YFSETQ.

The chain is built from TRBV5-1 and TRBJ1-1, with a weak D call TRBD1 (6 bases). In germline, CDR1 is SGHRS, CDR2 YFSETQ. This CDR3 comprises 13 residues. Trimming took off 7 bases at V and 7 bases at J, with 17 bases between the two ends. CDR3 in DNA: TGCGCCAGCGGAAATGGTCAGGGGCTTGAAGCTTTCTTT. This gives the protein CASGNGQGLEAFF.

This clone was counted between two and nine times. CDR3 bases: TGTGCCAGCAGCTTCACAGGTTCCCACGAGCAGTACTTC. Its translation: CASSFTGSHEQYF. V usage is TRBV5-4 and J usage is TRBJ2-7; D is possibly TRBD1 (5 bases). Trimming removed 2 bases at V and 5 bases at J, with 11 bases between. The V gene's germline CDR1 is SGHNT and CDR2 YYREEE (reference sequence). The CDR3 extends over 13 amino acids.

V is TRBV4-2 and J is TRBJ2-7; maybe TRBD1 (6 bases). CDR1 is LGHNA, CDR2 YNFKEQ, per germline. The CDR3 length is 13 residues. Trimming stripped 1 base from V and 5 bases from J, with 9 bases between. CDR3: CASSQGWTDEQYF. CDR3 DNA sequence: TGTGCCAGCAGCCAAGGTTGGACAGACGAGCAGTACTTC.

V usage is TRBV27 and J usage is TRBJ1-5; D ambiguous. The ends were cut back, 0 bases at V and 4 bases at J, with 10 bases in the middle. CDR1 and CDR2 (germline): MNHEY, SMNVEV (reference sequence). The CDR3 totals 15 residues. CDR3 coding DNA: TGTGCCAGCAGTTTATCACGCCGGGGAAATCAGCCCCAGCATTTT. This codes for CASSLSRRGNQPQHF.

The V call is TRBV4-1, the J call TRBJ2-3; maybe TRBD2 (5 bases). The CDR3 has 15 residues. Germline V lookup: CDR1 MGHRA, CDR2 YSYEKL. Trimming shortened V by 0 bases and J by 8 bases, and 15 bases separated the two germline ends. CDR3 in amino acids: CASSQDPGGLGTQYF. DNA of the CDR3: TGCGCCAGCAGCCAAGATCCCGGCGGGCTGGGTACGCAGTATTTT.

This clone was detected a few times. The chain combines TRBV19 with TRBJ1-2, with 8 nucleotides matching TRBD1. CDR1 is LNHDA and CDR2 is SQIVND in the germline V gene (reference sequence). CDR3 length: 15 residues. V shed 5 bases, J shed 5 bases, and the junction held 10 bases outside the gene matches. CDR3 DNA: TGTGCCAGTAGTTTTCGGACAGGGTTTGAATATGGCTACACCTTC. Protein product: CASSFRTGFEYGYTF.

The J gene is TRBJ2-7, the V gene TRBV7-2; tentatively, D is TRBD2 (6 bases). Germline values: CDR1 SGHTA, CDR2 FQGNSA. Deletions cut 0 bases from V and 6 bases from J, with 15 bases between. The CDR3 is made up of 15 amino acids. CDR3 sequence reads: CASSLAVLLEGEQYF. The CDR3 DNA is TGTGCCAGCAGCTTAGCCGTCCTTTTGGAGGGCGAGCAGTACTTC.

This chain joins TRBV29-1 and TRBJ2-7; 11 positions match TRBD2. This CDR3 comprises 14 residues. V lost 4 bases, J lost 1 base, and 3 bases stayed unmatched. Germline V gives CDR1 SQVTM, CDR2 ANQGSEA. CDR3 nucleotides: TGCAGCGTTGGTCCTAGCGGGGGGTCCTACGAGCAGTACTTC. Translated, it gives CSVGPSGGSYEQYF.

This chain connects TRBV28 to TRBJ1-1; D not certain. CDR3 length equals 15 residues. V was clipped by 0 bases and J by 1 base, with 9 bases between them. In germline, CDR1 is MDHEN, CDR2 SYDVKM. CDR3: CASSLWSQKNTEAFF. The CDR3 DNA is TGTGCCAGCAGTTTATGGTCCCAGAAGAACACTGAAGCTTTCTTT.

This sequence joins TRBV9 and TRBJ2-7, with a possible D match to TRBD1 (6 bases). CDR3 length equals 15 residues. V lost 3 bases and J 0 bases, leaving 13 bases between the germline ends. Germline values: CDR1 SGDLS, CDR2 YYNGEE. CDR3 nucleotide sequence: TGTGCCAGCAGCGGACCCGGGACACCCTCCTACGAGCAGTACTTC. Its protein product is CASSGPGTPSYEQYF.

The V and J genes are TRBV9 and TRBJ2-5, with 8 positions matching TRBD1. Germline V gene data show CDR1 as SGDLS and CDR2 as YYNGEE. The CDR3 is 14 residues long. The ends lost 2 bases at V and 5 bases at J; junction bases unmatched: 5. CDR3 amino acids: CASSVRQGFETQYF. The DNA for the CDR3 is TGTGCCAGCAGCGTTAGACAGGGGTTCGAGACCCAGTACTTC.

This chain links TRBV6-5 with TRBJ1-4, with 7 bases matching TRBD1. Germline CDR1 is MNHEY and CDR2 is SVGAGI. CDR3 length equals 15 residues. Unmatched junction bases numbered 10, after V lost 6 bases and J lost 6 bases. For the CDR3, the DNA is TGTGCCAGCAGCCCCGAGGGGGCCGGGTATGAAAAACTGTTTTTT. Amino acid sequence: CASSPEGAGYEKLFF.

This sequence joins TRBV11-2 and TRBJ2-7; 14 bases fit TRBD2. Germline values: CDR1 SGHAT, CDR2 FQNNGV. The trim removed 5 bases at V and 2 bases at J, leaving 8 bases unmatched. The CDR3 contains 17 residues. The DNA of the CDR3 is TGTGCCAGCAGCCTACCACGGACTAGCGGGAGGACCTACGAGCAGTACTTC. The encoded protein is CASSLPRTSGRTYEQYF.

The chain is built from TRBV5-4 and TRBJ2-7; 9 bases fit TRBD1. J lost 5 bases, V lost 4 bases, and 10 bases had no gene match. The CDR3 has 15 residues. CDR1 is SGHNT and CDR2 is YYREEE in the germline V gene (reference sequence). The CDR3 sequence is CASSKTGTGSHEQYF. CDR3 nucleotide sequence: TGTGCCAGCAGCAAAACCGGGACAGGGTCCCACGAGCAGTACTTC.

The rearrangement links TRBV19 to TRBJ1-5, with a tentative D call TRBD1 (5 bases). CDR3 size: 16 residues. V lost 7 bases, J lost 5 bases, and 21 bases lay in between. The V gene's germline CDR1 is LNHDA and CDR2 SQIVND (reference sequence). Here the CDR3 DNA reads TGTGCCAGTACCGATTGGGGGGGGAGAGGCGATCAGCCCCAGCATTTT. Protein product: CASTDWGGRGDQPQHF.

This CDR3 is CASSLLFSGSGKRAGELFF. DNA for the CDR3: TGTGCCAGCAGCTTATTGTTTTCGGGTAGCGGGAAGCGGGCCGGGGAGCTGTTTTTT. The chain joins TRBV7-8 to TRBJ2-2; 8 nucleotides agree with TRBD2. The CDR3 runs 19 residues. V gave up 2 bases and J gave up 6 bases; unmatched junction bases: 17. Germline CDR1 SGHVS, CDR2 FQNEAQ.

The chain employs TRBV6-5 and TRBJ2-7; 12 bases line up with TRBD2. J gave up 2 bases and V 2 bases, and 4 bases lay outside the gene matches. This CDR3 is built from 16 residues. The germline V gene encodes CDR1 MNHEY and CDR2 SVGAGI. CDR3 loop: CASSYLGLAGAYEQYF. The CDR3 DNA is TGTGCCAGCAGTTACCTGGGACTAGCGGGCGCCTACGAGCAGTACTTC.

This clone was recorded only once. The chain recombines TRBV19 with TRBJ2-1, with 9 bases lining up with TRBD1. The CDR3 is made up of 11 amino acids. V was clipped by 9 bases and J by 7 bases; unmatched bases: 1. Germline assignment: CDR1 LNHDA and CDR2 SQIVND (reference sequence). This CDR3 is CASGQGNEQFF. As DNA, the CDR3 is TGTGCCAGCGGACAGGGGAATGAGCAGTTCTTC. Using reference TRBV19 and TRBJ2-1 for the parts outside the CDR3, the full variable domain is DGGITQSPKYLFRKEGQNVTLSCEQNLNHDAMYWYRQDPGQGLRLIYYSQIVNDFQKGDIAEGYSVSREKKESFPLTVTSAQKNPTAFYLCASGQGNEQFFGPGTRLTVL.

This rearrangement joins TRBV12-5 to TRBJ1-1; 9 nucleotides line up with TRBD1. The CDR3 is 16 residues long. The V and J ends lost 1 base and 6 bases, in that order; junction bases with no gene match: 9. Germline lookup yields CDR1 LGHNT and CDR2 FRNRAP. As DNA, the CDR3 is TGTGCTAGTGGTTTGGCCATCGGGACAGGGAGCCCTGAAGCTTTCTTT. The encoded protein is CASGLAIGTGSPEAFF.